Following are 2 T cell receptor beta chains from one sample sequenced in a study of T cells in Graves' hyperthyroidism and ophthalmopathy (dated by TCRdb to the late 2010s). Receptor libraries were prepared by multiplex PCR. Data came from an Illumina HiSeq 2000. Amplification of TCR beta CDR3 regions was carried out from RNA transcripts. For the first round of RT-PCR on the TCR CDR3, the HTBI primer set was used together with the Qiagen OneStep RT-PCR kit. The public sequencing data were trimmed at Q25 with fastp and processed into clonotypes with MiXCR by TCRdb, which kept only in-frame beta chains. CDR3 protein sequences are deduplicated, and each keeps its most common genes and DNA. Here the sample has about 270,000 distinct CDR3 sequences; 13% to 15% occur a single time. Of the sample, over 25% falls within the top ten clones. Sequenced material: blood. The receptor source for this set is a woman in her forties or fifties with Graves' hyperthyroidism that later progressed to Graves' ophthalmopathy.

This clonotype was recorded many times. V and J are TRBV11-2 and TRBJ2-3, with TRBD2 matching 11 bases. Germline CDR1 is SGHAT and CDR2 is FQNNGV. The V segment lost 4 bases and the J segment 0 bases; nucleotides outside the gene matches: 9. The CDR3 has 18 amino acids. The CDR3: CASSSLIAGGPSTDTQYF. CDR3 DNA: TGTGCCAGCAGCTCCCTTATAGCGGGAGGGCCGAGCACAGATACGCAGTATTTT.

This sequence joins TRBV27 and TRBJ1-3; D unresolved. CDR3 length: 12 residues. V was pared by 4 bases and J by 15 bases, with 16 bases between. CDR1 MNHEY and CDR2 SMNVEV come from the germline V gene (reference sequence). In nucleotides, the CDR3 is TGTGCCAGCAGTTCCCCTAGCGGGAGGCAATATTTT. Amino acids: CASSSPSGRQYF.